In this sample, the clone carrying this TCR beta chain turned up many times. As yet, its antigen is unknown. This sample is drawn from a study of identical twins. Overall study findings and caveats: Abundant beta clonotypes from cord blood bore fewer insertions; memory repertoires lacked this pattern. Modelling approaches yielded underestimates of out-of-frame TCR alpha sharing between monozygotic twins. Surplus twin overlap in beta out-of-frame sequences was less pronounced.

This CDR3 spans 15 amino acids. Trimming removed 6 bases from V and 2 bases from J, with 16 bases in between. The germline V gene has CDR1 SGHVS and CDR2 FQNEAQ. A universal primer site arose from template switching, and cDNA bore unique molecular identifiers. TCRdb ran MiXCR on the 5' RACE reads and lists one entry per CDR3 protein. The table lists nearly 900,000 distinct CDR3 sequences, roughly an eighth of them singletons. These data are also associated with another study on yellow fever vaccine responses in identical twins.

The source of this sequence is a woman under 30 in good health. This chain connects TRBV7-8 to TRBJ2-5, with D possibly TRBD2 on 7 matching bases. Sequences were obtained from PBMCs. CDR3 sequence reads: CASSPGLGGQETQYF. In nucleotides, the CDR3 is TGTGCCAGCAGTCCTGGACTAGGGGGGCAAGAGACCCAGTACTTC.